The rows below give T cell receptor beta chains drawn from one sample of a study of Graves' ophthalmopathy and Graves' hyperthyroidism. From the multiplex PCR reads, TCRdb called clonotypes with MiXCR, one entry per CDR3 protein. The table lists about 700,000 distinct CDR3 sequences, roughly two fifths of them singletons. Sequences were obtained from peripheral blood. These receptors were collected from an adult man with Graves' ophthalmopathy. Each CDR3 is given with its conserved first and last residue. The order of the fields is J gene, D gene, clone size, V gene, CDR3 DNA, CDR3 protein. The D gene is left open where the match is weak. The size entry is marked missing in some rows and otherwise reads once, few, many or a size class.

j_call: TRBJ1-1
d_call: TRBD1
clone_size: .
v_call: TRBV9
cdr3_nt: TGTACCAGCAGCGAGTCAGGGGGGAACACTGAAGCTTTCTTT
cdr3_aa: CTSSESGGNTEAFF

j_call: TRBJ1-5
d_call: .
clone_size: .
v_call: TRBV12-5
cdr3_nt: TGTGCTAGTGGTTCCCTAAACTGGCCCCAGCATTTT
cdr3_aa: CASGSLNWPQHF

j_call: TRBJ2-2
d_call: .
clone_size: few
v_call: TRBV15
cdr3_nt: TGTGCCACCAGCAGAGATTCCGCGGGCACCGGGGAGCTGTTTTTT
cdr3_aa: CATSRDSAGTGELFF

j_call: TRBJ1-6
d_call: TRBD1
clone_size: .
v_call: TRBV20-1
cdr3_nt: TGCAGTGCTCGGACAGGCCCCGGCTCACCCCTCCACTTT
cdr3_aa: CSARTGPGSPLHF

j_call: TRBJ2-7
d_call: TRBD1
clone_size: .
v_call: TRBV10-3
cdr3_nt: TGTGCCATCTCACAGGGGGCGGATGAGCAGTACTTC
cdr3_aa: CAISQGADEQYF

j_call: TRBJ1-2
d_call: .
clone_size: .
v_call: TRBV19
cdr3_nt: TGTGCCAGTCAACGACGGGGTGGCTATGGCTACACCTTC
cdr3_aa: CASQRRGGYGYTF

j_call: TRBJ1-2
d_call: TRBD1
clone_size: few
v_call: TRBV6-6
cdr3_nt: TGTGCCATCCCCAGGGGGAATGGCTACACCTTC
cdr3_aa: CAIPRGNGYTF

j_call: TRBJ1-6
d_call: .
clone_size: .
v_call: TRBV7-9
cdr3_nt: TGTGCCAGCAGCTTTTCTTCAGGGGTCAATTCACCCCTCCACTTT
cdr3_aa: CASSFSSGVNSPLHF

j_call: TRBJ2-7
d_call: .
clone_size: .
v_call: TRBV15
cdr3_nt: TGTGCCACCAGCAGCGTTGACGGGGCCTACGAGCAGTACTTC
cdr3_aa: CATSSVDGAYEQYF

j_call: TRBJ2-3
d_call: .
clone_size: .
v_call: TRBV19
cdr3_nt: TGTGCCAGTACGCCGAGGGAAGCAGATACGCAGTATTTT
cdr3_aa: CASTPREADTQYF

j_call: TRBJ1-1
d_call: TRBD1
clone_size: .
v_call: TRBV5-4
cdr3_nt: TGTGCCAGCAGCTTGGGAGGGGACAGGGGGAACACTGAAGCTTCCTTT
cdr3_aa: CASSLGGDRGNTEASF

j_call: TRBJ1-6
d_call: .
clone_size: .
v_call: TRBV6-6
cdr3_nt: TGTGCCAGCAGTTACCTCCGTGCAGGGAAGGATTCACCCCTCCACTTT
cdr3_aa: CASSYLRAGKDSPLHF

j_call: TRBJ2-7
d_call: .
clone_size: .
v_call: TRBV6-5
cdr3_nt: TGTGCCAGCAGTTATAAGGCAGGGCACGCCTACGAGCAGTACTTC
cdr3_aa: CASSYKAGHAYEQYF

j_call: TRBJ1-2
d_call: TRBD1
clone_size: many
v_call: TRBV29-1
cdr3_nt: TGCAGCGCTACGCGAACCAACGACAGGGCAACCAACTATGGCTACACCTTC
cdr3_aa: CSATRTNDRATNYGYTF

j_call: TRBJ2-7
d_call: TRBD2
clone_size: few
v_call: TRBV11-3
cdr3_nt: TGTGCCAGCAATTTTAGCGGGGCCTCCTACGAGCAGTACTTC
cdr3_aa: CASNFSGASYEQYF

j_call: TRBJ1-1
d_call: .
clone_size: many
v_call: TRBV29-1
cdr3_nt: TGCAGCGGCGCTGACAGAACTATGAACACTGAAGCTTTCTTT
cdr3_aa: CSGADRTMNTEAFF

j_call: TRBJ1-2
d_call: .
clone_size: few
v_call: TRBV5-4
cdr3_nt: TGTGCCAGCAGCTCCCGATTGGTGGCTGGCTACACCTTC
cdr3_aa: CASSSRLVAGYTF

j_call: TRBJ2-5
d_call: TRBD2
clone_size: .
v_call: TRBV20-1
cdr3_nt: TGCAGTGCTAGAGAGGGGAGGGAGTTTAGCCAAGAGACCCAGTACTTC
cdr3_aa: CSAREGREFSQETQYF

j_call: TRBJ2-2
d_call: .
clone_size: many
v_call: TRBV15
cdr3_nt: TGTGCCACCAGCAAAGGACTCCGAGGCACCGGGGAGCTGTTTTTT
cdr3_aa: CATSKGLRGTGELFF

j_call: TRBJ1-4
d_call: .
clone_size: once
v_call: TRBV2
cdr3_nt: TGTGCCAGCAGCTCTCCTGGACAGTCTAATGAAAAACTGTTTTTT
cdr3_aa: CASSSPGQSNEKLFF

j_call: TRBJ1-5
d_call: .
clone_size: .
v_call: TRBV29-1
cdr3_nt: TGCAGCGTTGCTCTTGACAGCAGTCAGCCCCAGCATTTT
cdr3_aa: CSVALDSSQPQHF

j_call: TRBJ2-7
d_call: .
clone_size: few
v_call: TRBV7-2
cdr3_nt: TGTGCCAGCAGCTATGTTATCTGGCCAGAAGGGCCCGAGCAGTACTTC
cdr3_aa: CASSYVIWPEGPEQYF

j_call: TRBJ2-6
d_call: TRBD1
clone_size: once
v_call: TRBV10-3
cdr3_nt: TGTGCCATCAGCCGGGACAGGGGACCGGGGGCCAACGTCCTGACTTTC
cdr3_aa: CAISRDRGPGANVLTF

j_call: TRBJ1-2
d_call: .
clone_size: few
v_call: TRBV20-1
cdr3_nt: TGCAGTGCTAGGTGGCAGATAGTTAACTATGGCTACACCTTC
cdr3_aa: CSARWQIVNYGYTF

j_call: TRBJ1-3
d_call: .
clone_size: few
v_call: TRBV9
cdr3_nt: TGTGCCAGCAGCGTAGGGGGGGCTGGAAACACCATATATTTT
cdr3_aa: CASSVGGAGNTIYF

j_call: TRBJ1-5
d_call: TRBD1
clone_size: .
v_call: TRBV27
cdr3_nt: TGTGCCAGCAGTTTGACAGGGGGCAGTCAGACCCAGCATTTT
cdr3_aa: CASSLTGGSQTQHF

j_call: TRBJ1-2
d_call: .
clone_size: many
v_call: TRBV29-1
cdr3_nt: TGCAGCGTTGTGCTTGGGACATCTAACTATGGCTACACCTTC
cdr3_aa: CSVVLGTSNYGYTF

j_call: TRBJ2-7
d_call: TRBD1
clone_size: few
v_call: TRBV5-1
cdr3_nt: TGTGCCAGCAGCAAGCGACAGGGGATGAACTACGAGCAGTACTTC
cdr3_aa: CASSKRQGMNYEQYF

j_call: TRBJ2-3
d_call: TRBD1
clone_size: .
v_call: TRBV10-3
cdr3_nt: TGTGCCATCAGCCTCACCGCCGGGACAGACACAGATACGCAGTATTTT
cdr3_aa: CAISLTAGTDTDTQYF

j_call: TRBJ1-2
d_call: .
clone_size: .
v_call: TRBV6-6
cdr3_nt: TGTGCCAGCAGTCCGCTGCGGCTAAGAGGCTACACCTTC
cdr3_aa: CASSPLRLRGYTF

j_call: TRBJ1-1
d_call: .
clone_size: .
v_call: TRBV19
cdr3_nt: TGTGCCAGTAGTATTGGACAGCGATACACTGAAGCTTTCTTT
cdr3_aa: CASSIGQRYTEAFF

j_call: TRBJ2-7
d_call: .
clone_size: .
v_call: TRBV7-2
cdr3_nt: TGTGCCAGCAGCCTCCTTTTAAGGGGGGAAGAGCAGTACTTC
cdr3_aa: CASSLLLRGEEQYF

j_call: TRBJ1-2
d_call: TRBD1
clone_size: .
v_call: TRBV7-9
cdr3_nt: TGTGCCAGCAGCCAACCGGGACAGGGGGCGCAGGGCTATGGCTACACCTTC
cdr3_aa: CASSQPGQGAQGYGYTF

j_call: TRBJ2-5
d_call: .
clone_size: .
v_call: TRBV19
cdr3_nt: TGTGCCAGTACCCCGGGGTGGGGTCGGAGCCAAGAGACCCAGTACTTC
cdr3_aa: CASTPGWGRSQETQYF

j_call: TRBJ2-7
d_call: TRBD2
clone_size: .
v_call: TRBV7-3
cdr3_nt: TGTGCCAGCAGCTCAGGACTAGCGGGAGAAACCTACGAGCAGTACTTC
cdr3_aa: CASSSGLAGETYEQYF

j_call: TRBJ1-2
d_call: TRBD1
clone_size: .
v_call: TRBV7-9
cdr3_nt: TGTGCCAGCAGCCGACCCGGGACAGAATATGGCTACACCTTC
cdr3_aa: CASSRPGTEYGYTF

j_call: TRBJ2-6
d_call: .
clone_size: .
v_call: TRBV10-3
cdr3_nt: TGTGCCAGTCCGGGACAATCTTCAGCTGGGGCCAACGTCCTGACTTTC
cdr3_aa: CASPGQSSAGANVLTF

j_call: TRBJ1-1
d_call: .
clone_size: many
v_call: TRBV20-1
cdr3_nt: TGCAGTGCTAGACCCACAGGGCGCACTGAAGCTTTCTTT
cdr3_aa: CSARPTGRTEAFF

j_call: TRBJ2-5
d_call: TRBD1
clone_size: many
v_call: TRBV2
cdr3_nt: TGTGCCAGCAGCCAGCAGGGGGCCTGGGAGACCCAGTACTTC
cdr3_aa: CASSQQGAWETQYF

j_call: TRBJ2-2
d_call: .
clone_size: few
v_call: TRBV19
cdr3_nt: TGTGCCAGTAGTGGACGCACGAACACCGGGGAGCTGTTTTTT
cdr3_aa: CASSGRTNTGELFF

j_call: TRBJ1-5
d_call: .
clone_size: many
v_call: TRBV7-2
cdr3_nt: TGTGCCAGCAGCTTAGCGGATAGCGGAAATCAGCCCCAGCATTTT
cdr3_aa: CASSLADSGNQPQHF

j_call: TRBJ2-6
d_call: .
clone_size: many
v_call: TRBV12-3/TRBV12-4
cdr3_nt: TGTGCCAGCAACCTGAGGGGGGCCAACGTCCTGACTTTC
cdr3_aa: CASNLRGANVLTF

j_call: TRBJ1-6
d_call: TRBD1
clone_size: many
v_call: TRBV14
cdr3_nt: TGTGCCAGCAGCCATTTCAGGACAGGGGTCCGTTCACCCCTCCACTTT
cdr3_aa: CASSHFRTGVRSPLHF

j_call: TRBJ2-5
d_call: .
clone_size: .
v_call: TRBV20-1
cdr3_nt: TGCAGTGCTAGGTGGGGGCCAACGGAGACCCAGTACTTC
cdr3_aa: CSARWGPTETQYF